This entry lists 7 T cell receptor beta chains sequenced from one sample in a study of blood T cell repertoires in COVID-19. Data came from immunoSEQ multiplex PCR; TCRdb stores just in-frame clones and leaves some out. Of more than 250,000 clones listed, more than 70% are singletons. The sequencing input was PBMCs or T cells enriched from blood (not recorded which). All receptors come from a woman in her 40s with acute COVID-19.

V is TRBV2 and J is TRBJ2-4; 7 bases fit TRBD2. V shed 5 bases and J 0 bases; nucleotides not matched to a gene: 13. This CDR3 has 18 amino acids. Looked up from germline, CDR1 is SNHLY and CDR2 is FYNNEI. The CDR3 loop reads CASSKPGLPKLAKNIQYF. The CDR3 nucleotides are TGTGCCAGCAGTAAACCGGGACTACCGAAATTAGCCAAAAACATTCAGTACTTC.

V usage is TRBV30 and J usage is TRBJ1-1; D gene unclear. The CDR3 consists of 12 residues. The germline gives CDR1 GTSNPN, CDR2 SVGIG (reference sequence). With 2 bases removed from V and 1 base from J, the gap between germline ends came to 5 bases. CDR3 nucleotide sequence: TGTGCCTGGAGTTGGGCGAACACTGAAGCTTTCTTT. It translates to CAWSWANTEAFF.

This clone turned up a few times. The CDR3 nucleotides read TGTGCCAGTAGTCCCCCGGGGACAGGGGGAATTTTGGGCTACACCTTC. Translating it yields CASSPPGTGGILGYTF. The V call is TRBV19, the J call TRBJ1-2; 11 nucleotides match TRBD1. V trimming: 5 bases; J trimming: 8 bases; junction bases outside the gene matches: 13. Per the germline V gene, CDR1 is LNHDA and CDR2 is SQIVND (reference sequence). The CDR3 extends over 16 amino acids.

The rearrangement links TRBV5-1 to TRBJ2-5, with 7 bases matching TRBD1. The CDR3 sequence is 13 residues long. Germline V gives CDR1 SGHRS, CDR2 YFSETQ. The trim removed 5 bases at V and 5 bases at J, leaving 6 bases unmatched. CDR3 in amino acids: CASSWDSRETQYF. CDR3 DNA sequence: TGCGCCAGCAGTTGGGACAGTAGGGAGACCCAGTACTTC.

The chain couples TRBV24-1 to TRBJ1-5, with D possibly being TRBD1 (5 bases). With 3 bases removed from V and 6 bases from J, the gap between germline ends came to 11 bases. From germline, CDR1 is KGHDR and CDR2 SFDVKD. CDR3 length equals 14 residues. CDR3 sequence: CATSDTNQGQPQHF. In DNA form, the CDR3 reads TGTGCCACCAGTGATACTAATCAGGGTCAGCCCCAGCATTTT.

This chain uses TRBV18 with TRBJ2-3; 8 bases agree with TRBD2. The CDR3 is 16 residues long. Germline V gene lookup returns CDR1 KGHSH and CDR2 LQKENI. The V and J ends lost 3 bases and 0 bases, in that order; junction bases with no gene match: 5. The CDR3 reads CASSPPGRESTDTQYF. CDR3 bases: TGTGCCAGCTCACCCCCCGGGAGGGAAAGCACAGATACGCAGTATTTT.

The V and J genes are TRBV9 and TRBJ2-1; 9 bases fit TRBD2. The CDR3 is 16 amino acids. The V gene's germline CDR1 is SGDLS and CDR2 YYNGEE. Trimming cost V 3 bases and J 6 bases; bases outside gene matches: 10. The CDR3 coding sequence is TGTGCCAGCAGCGCCACCGGGACTAGCTTTTTCAATGAGCAGTTCTTC. Translation gives CASSATGTSFFNEQFF.